This T cell receptor (beta chain) was captured in a study of CD8+ T cells in alopecia areata. Study context: Patients in the study were on tofacitinib for 6 to 18 months, then off it for 6 months. Study-wide points: One nonresponder makes the tie between baseline CD8+ expansion and response uncertain.

Details on this clone: The antigen is not known.

Treatment described: oral pan-JAK inhibitor, 5-10 mg twice daily. It was from PBMCs that CD4+ and CD8+ T cells were sorted. The CDR3 loop spans 15 amino acids. Trimming pared 5 bases from V and 0 bases from J, leaving 10 bases between. CDR1 and CDR2 from the germline V gene are LNHDA and SQIVND (reference sequence). RNA was extracted and reverse transcribed into cDNA as the sequencing template. Data came from immunoSEQ multiplex PCR; TCRdb stores just in-frame clones and leaves some out. The profile shows more than 130,000 clones, roughly 82% of them singletons. The specimen comprised CD8+ T cells sorted from blood, sampled at week 4, from a patient treated with tofacitinib. The rearrangement uses TRBV19 and TRBJ2-2; TRBD1 or TRBD2 may be the D gene (6 bases each). The sequence derives from a human donor with alopecia areata. CDR3 protein: CASSLGGPNTGELFF. CDR3 nucleotides: TGTGCCAGTAGTCTTGGGGGGCCGAACACCGGGGAGCTGTTTTTT.